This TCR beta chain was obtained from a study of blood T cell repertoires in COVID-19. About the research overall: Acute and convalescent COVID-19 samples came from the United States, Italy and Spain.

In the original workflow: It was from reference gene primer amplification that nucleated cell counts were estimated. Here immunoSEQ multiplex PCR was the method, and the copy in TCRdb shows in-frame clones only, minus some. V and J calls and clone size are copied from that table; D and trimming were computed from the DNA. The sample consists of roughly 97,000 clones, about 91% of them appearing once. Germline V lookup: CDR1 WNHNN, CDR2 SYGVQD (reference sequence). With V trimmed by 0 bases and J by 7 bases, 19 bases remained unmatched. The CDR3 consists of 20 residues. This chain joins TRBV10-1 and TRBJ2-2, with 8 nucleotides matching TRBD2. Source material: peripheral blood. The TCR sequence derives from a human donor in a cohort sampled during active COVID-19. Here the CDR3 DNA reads TGCGCCAGCAGTGAGTCCCGTAATTGGGGTAGCGGGATAATAAACGGGGAGCTGTTTTTT. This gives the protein CASSESRNWGSGIINGELFF.